Presented here are 21 T cell receptor beta chains from one specimen sequenced in a study of T-cell reconstitution after alpha-beta-depleted transplantation in children. As it was prepared, the TCRbeta library received unique molecular identifiers. TCRdb itself ran the PCR reads through MiXCR, one entry per CDR3 protein. Of about 110,000 distinct CDR3 sequences in the sample, 9% to 12% were seen once. The sample here was PBMCs, taken before TCRalphabeta/CD19-depleted stem cell transplant. Receptor source: a boy younger than 10 with acute lymphoblastic leukemia, due to receive a stem cell transplant.

V usage is TRBV28 and J usage is TRBJ1-2; the D gene is possibly TRBD1 (6 bases). Germline CDR1 is MDHEN and CDR2 is SYDVKM. The CDR3 has 14 residues. The V end lost 6 bases, the J end lost 7 bases, and 18 bases lay between the germline ends. The CDR3 region has the DNA TGTGCCAGCAGCCGACAGGAGATTCCTTTTGGCTACACCTTC. Translation gives CASSRQEIPFGYTF.

This clonotype was detected ten times or more. The chain carries TRBV7-2 and TRBJ1-1; unclear D gene. The V end was cut by 1 base, the J end by 4 bases, with 10 bases between. Germline values: CDR1 SGHTA, CDR2 FQGNSA. CDR3 size: 14 residues. CDR3 residues: CASSLGPHPTEAFF. CDR3 nucleotide sequence: TGTGCCAGCAGCTTAGGACCGCACCCCACTGAAGCTTTCTTT.

This clonotype appeared many times. The chain couples TRBV12-3 or TRBV12-4 to TRBJ1-2; 7 bases fit TRBD1. Germline trimming cut 6 bases from V and 4 bases from J; bases unmatched to any gene: 11. This CDR3 has 15 residues. CDR3 DNA: TGTGCCAGCAGCGGATCCCACGCAGGGGGCTATGGCTACACCTTC. Its translation is CASSGSHAGGYGYTF.

At least ten counts were recorded for this clonotype. V usage is TRBV7-9 and J usage is TRBJ2-2, with D uncertain. The germline CDR1 and CDR2 sequences are SEHNR and FQNEAQ (reference sequence). The V gene lost 6 bases and the J gene lost 3 bases, with 5 bases spanning the gap. This CDR3 is built from 12 residues. This CDR3 reads CASRLYTGELFF. DNA of the CDR3: TGTGCCAGCAGACTCTACACCGGGGAGCTGTTTTTT.

This clonotype showed up just a few times. The chain couples TRBV6-1 to TRBJ2-3, with TRBD1 matching 8 bases. The CDR3 extends over 15 amino acids. Germline trimming cut 6 bases from V and 3 bases from J; bases unmatched to any gene: 8. From germline, CDR1 is MNHNS and CDR2 SASEGT. Here the CDR3 DNA reads TGTGCCAGCAGCCCCGTGACAGGGGTTACAGATACGCAGTATTTT. This translates into CASSPVTGVTDTQYF.

This clonotype was seen ten or more times. J is TRBJ1-1 and V is TRBV5-5, with D maybe TRBD1 (5 bases). The CDR3 is 16 amino acids. Germline V gene sequence: CDR1 SGHKS, CDR2 YYEKEE (reference sequence). The V end lost 4 bases, the J end lost 0 bases, and 16 bases lay between the germline ends. CDR3 DNA: TGTGCCAGCAGCCGGAGGGGCGAACAGGTGAACACTGAAGCTTTCTTT. The encoded protein is CASSRRGEQVNTEAFF.

The chain combines TRBV5-1 with TRBJ1-3; D gene uncertain. V gave up 0 bases and J gave up 4 bases, with 8 bases separating them. CDR3 length equals 14 residues. From germline, CDR1 is SGHRS and CDR2 YFSETQ. CDR3 in amino acids: CASSLEGSGNTIYF. The CDR3 region has the DNA TGCGCCAGCAGCTTGGAGGGCAGCGGAAACACCATATATTTT.

The rearrangement joins TRBV6-1 to TRBJ2-4; D remains ambiguous. Germline lookup yields CDR1 MNHNS and CDR2 SASEGT. The CDR3 contains 13 residues. Trimming shortened V by 1 base and J by 4 bases, and 5 bases separated the two germline ends. The CDR3 region is CASSEELKNIQYF. The CDR3 coding sequence is TGTGCCAGCAGTGAAGAACTTAAAAACATTCAGTACTTC.

The rearrangement links TRBV10-3 to TRBJ2-2; no clear D gene. In germline, CDR1 is ENHRY, CDR2 SYGVKD. The CDR3 has 15 amino acids. Deletions cut 6 bases from V and 2 bases from J, with 13 bases between. The CDR3 region is CAISDMIYNTGELFF. Written as DNA, the CDR3 is TGTGCCATCAGCGACATGATATACAACACCGGGGAGCTGTTTTTT.

The sample holds many counts of this clonotype. The chain links TRBV5-1 to TRBJ2-3, with D uncertain. CDR1 and CDR2 from the germline V gene are SGHRS and YFSETQ. V was pared by 4 bases and J by 4 bases, with 4 bases between. This CDR3 is built from 11 residues. The CDR3 nucleotides are TGCGCCAGCAGCGGATCAGATACGCAGTATTTT. Encoded protein: CASSGSDTQYF. The full variable domain, its missing parts supplied by reference TRBV5-1 and TRBJ2-3, is KAGVTQTPRYLIKTRGQQVTLSCSPISGHRSVSWYQQTPGQGLQFLFEYFSETQRNKGNFPGRFSGRQFSNSRSEMNVSTLELGDSALYLCASSGSDTQYFGPGTRLTVL.

The chain carries TRBV5-1 and TRBJ2-5, with a weak D call TRBD2 (5 bases). There are 14 residues in the CDR3. Germline lookup yields CDR1 SGHRS and CDR2 YFSETQ. V shed 6 bases and J shed 5 bases, with 17 bases lying between them. CDR3 residues: CASNFEGAWETQYF. The CDR3 DNA sequence: TGCGCCAGCAATTTCGAGGGAGCATGGGAGACCCAGTACTTC.

This clonotype was observed a handful of times. The chain couples TRBV5-1 to TRBJ2-3, with TRBD2 identical over 8 bases. The CDR3 is 16 residues long. After removal of 5 bases from V and 4 bases from J, the junction contained 12 bases not matched to a gene. The germline V gene has CDR1 SGHRS and CDR2 YFSETQ. In nucleotides, the CDR3 is TGCGCCAGCAGGCCTGCCTTGGGACTAGTCGCAGATACGCAGTATTTT. Its protein product is CASRPALGLVADTQYF.

This clonotype was counted only a few times. The rearrangement uses TRBV20-1 and TRBJ1-1, with D unclear. The germline V and J ends were trimmed by 1 base and 11 bases, with 14 bases remaining between them. This CDR3 contains 12 residues. Germline V lookup: CDR1 DFQATT, CDR2 SNEGSKA (reference sequence). The CDR3 sequence: CSARAGFWAAFF. CDR3 DNA: TGCAGTGCTAGAGCCGGTTTTTGGGCGGCTTTCTTT.

This clonotype has at least ten counts. The genes are TRBV3-1 and TRBJ2-1; a possible D gene is TRBD1 (6 bases). Between the trimmed V and J ends, which lost 10 bases and 6 bases, there was a span of 22 bases. Germline V lookup: CDR1 LGHDT, CDR2 YNNKEL (reference sequence). The CDR3 spans 15 residues. The CDR3 nucleotides read TGTGCCACTAGTCCCGGACGCCGAGGGGGCAATGAGCAGTTCTTC. Its translation: CATSPGRRGGNEQFF.

This chain links TRBV12-3 or TRBV12-4 with TRBJ1-5; perhaps TRBD1 as D (5 bases). The ends were cut back, 1 base at V and 2 bases at J, with 12 bases in the middle. The length of the CDR3 is 16 residues. The CDR3 spells CASSLGRRVRNQPQHF. The CDR3 bases are TGTGCCAGCAGTTTAGGGCGCAGGGTTCGCAATCAGCCCCAGCATTTT.

This clonotype was seen a few times. V usage is TRBV20-1 and J usage is TRBJ2-1; 10 bases match TRBD2. Per germline, CDR1 DFQATT and CDR2 SNEGSKA (reference sequence). The CDR3 length is 18 residues. V lost 5 bases and J lost 0; bases outside the gene matches: 13. The CDR3 reads CSAESGRDFMSSYNEQFF. The CDR3 DNA reads TGCAGTGCTGAGAGCGGGAGGGACTTTATGAGCTCCTACAATGAGCAGTTCTTC.

The V call is TRBV7-9, the J call TRBJ2-5; 10 nucleotides line up with TRBD2. The CDR3 totals 16 residues. Germline loops: CDR1 SEHNR, CDR2 FQNEAQ (reference sequence). The trim removed 5 bases at V and 5 bases at J, leaving 11 bases unmatched. The CDR3 loop reads CASSPRASGRGETQYF. CDR3 sequence (DNA): TGTGCCAGCAGCCCCCGGGCTAGCGGGAGAGGTGAGACCCAGTACTTC.

This clonotype was detected only a few times. The chain combines TRBV5-5 with TRBJ2-3; 7 bases agree with TRBD2. The length of the CDR3 is 17 residues. V trimming: 4 bases; J trimming: 7 bases; junction bases outside the gene matches: 18. Germline CDR1 and CDR2: SGHKS and YYEKEE (reference sequence). CDR3 protein: CASSPYGREGFMNTQYF. The CDR3 DNA reads TGTGCCAGCAGCCCATATGGCAGGGAGGGATTTATGAATACGCAGTATTTT.

This clonotype appeared a few times. The rearrangement uses TRBV29-1 and TRBJ2-7; a possible D gene is TRBD1 (5 bases). Germline V gene lookup returns CDR1 SQVTM and CDR2 ANQGSEA. V was trimmed by 4 bases and J by 2 bases, leaving 15 bases between them. The CDR3 is 14 residues long. This CDR3 is CSVGPQGLPYEQYF. As DNA, the CDR3 is TGCAGCGTTGGCCCCCAGGGTTTACCCTACGAGCAGTACTTC.

This clonotype was seen a single time. The chain joins TRBV28 to TRBJ2-5; 10 nucleotides agree with TRBD2. CDR3 length equals 14 residues. V was pared by 6 bases and J by 6 bases, with 7 bases of the junction left unmatched. Germline V CDR1 and CDR2: MDHEN, SYDVKM. The CDR3 nucleotides are TGTGCCAGCAGGCTTCTAGCGGGAGCCAAGACCCAGTACTTC. Protein sequence: CASRLLAGAKTQYF.

This sequence joins TRBV20-1 and TRBJ2-7, with no clear D. The CDR3 length is 10 residues. Trimming shortened V by 4 bases and J by 4 bases, and 5 bases separated the two germline ends. The germline CDR1 and CDR2 sequences are DFQATT and SNEGSKA (reference sequence). This chain's CDR3 is CSAKYYEQYF. CDR3 nucleotides: TGCAGTGCTAAGTATTACGAGCAGTACTTC.